This TCR beta chain stems from a study of T cells in Graves' hyperthyroidism and ophthalmopathy. RNA transcripts provided the source from which TCR beta CDR3 regions were amplified. An initial round of RT-PCR targeting the TCR CDR3 relied on the HTBI primer set. TCRdb passed the multiplex PCR reads through MiXCR, listing each CDR3 protein once. The repertoire holds about 640,000 distinct CDR3 sequences, with more than 20% as singletons. Germline CDR1 reads MDHEN; CDR2 reads SYDVKM. Trimming removed 4 bases from V and 0 bases from J; junction bases left unmatched: 8. This CDR3 has 16 amino acids. The source is a man younger than 40 with Graves' ophthalmopathy. The chain couples TRBV28 to TRBJ2-7, with 8 bases matching TRBD1. Sequencing used blood. CDR3 DNA: TGTGCCAGCAGTTCCGGGACAGGCGGGATCTCCTACGAGCAGTACTTC. It yields the protein CASSSGTGGISYEQYF. The full variable domain, in which reference TRBV28 and TRBJ2-7 provide the parts outside the CDR3, is DVKVTQSSRYLVKRTGEKVFLECVQDMDHENMFWYRQDPGLGLRLIYFSYDVKMKEKGDIPEGYSVSREKKERFSLILESASTNQTSMYLCASSSGTGGISYEQYFGPGTRLTVT.